This TCR beta chain was recorded in a study of blood T cell repertoires in COVID-19. In the study overall: The origin of the acute and convalescent COVID-19 samples was the United States, Italy and Spain. From T cells, B-cell-depleted T cells, or PBMCs came the material, which was cDNA or gDNA.

Study processing details: Amplifying reference gene primers gave estimates of nucleated cell counts. Clones were sequenced by immunoSEQ multiplex PCR, and TCRdb holds only the in-frame ones, with some missing. That table supplies the V and J calls and clone size; D and trimming were determined from the DNA. Of around 210,000 clones in the sample, approximately 82% were seen once. The CDR3 length is 16 residues. V was clipped by 8 bases and J by 5 bases; unmatched bases: 10. Germline CDR1 is SNHLY and CDR2 is FYNNEI. The sequenced sample consisted of peripheral blood. This receptor was obtained from a human donor in a cohort sampled during active COVID-19. The chain uses TRBV2 and TRBJ2-2, with 11 bases fitting TRBD2. Written as DNA, the CDR3 is TGTGCCAGCGGAGCGCCTAGCGGGAGGATAACCGGGGAGCTGTTTTTT. The encoded protein is CASGAPSGRITGELFF. The entire variable domain, with the rest obtained from reference TRBV2 and TRBJ2-2, is as follows: EPEVTQTPSHQVTQMGQEVILRCVPISNHLYFYWYRQILGQKVEFLVSFYNNEISEKSEIFDDQFSVERPDGSNFTLKIRSTKLEDSAMYFCASGAPSGRITGELFFGEGSRLTVL.